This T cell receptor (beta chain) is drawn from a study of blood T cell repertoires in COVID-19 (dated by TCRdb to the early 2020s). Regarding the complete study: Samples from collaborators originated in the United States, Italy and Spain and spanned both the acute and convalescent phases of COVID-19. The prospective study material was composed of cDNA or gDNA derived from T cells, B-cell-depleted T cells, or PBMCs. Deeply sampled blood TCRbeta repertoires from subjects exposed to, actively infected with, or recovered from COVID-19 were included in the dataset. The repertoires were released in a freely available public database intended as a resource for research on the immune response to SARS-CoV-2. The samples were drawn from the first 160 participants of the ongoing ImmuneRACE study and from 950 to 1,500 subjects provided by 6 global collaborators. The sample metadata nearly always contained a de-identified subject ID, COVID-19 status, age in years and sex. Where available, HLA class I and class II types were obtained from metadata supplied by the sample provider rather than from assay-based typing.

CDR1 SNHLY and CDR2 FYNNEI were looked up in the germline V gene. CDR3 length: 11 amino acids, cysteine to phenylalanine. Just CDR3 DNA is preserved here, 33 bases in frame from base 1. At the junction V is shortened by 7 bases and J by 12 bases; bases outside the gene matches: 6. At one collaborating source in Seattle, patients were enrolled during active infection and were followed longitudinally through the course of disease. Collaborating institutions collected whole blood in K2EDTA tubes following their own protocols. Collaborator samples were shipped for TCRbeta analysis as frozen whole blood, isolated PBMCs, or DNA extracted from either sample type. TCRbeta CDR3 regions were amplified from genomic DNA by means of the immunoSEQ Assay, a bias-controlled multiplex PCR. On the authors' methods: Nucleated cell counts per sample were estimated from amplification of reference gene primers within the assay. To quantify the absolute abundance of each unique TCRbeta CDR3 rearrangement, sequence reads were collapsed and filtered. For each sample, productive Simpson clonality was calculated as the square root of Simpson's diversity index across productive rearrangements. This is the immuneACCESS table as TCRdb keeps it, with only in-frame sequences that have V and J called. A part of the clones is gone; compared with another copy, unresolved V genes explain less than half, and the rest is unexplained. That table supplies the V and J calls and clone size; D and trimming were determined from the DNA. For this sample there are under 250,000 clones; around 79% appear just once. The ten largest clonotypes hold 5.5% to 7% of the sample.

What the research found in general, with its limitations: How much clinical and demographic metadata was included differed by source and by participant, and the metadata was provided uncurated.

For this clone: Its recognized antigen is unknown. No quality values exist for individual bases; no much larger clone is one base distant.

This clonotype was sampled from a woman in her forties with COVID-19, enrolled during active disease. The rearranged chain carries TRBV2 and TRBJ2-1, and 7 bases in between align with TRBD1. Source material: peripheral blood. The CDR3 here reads CASMRGLGQFF. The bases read TGTGCCAGCATGAGGGGGCTAGGGCAGTTCTTC.